The entry below gives a single T cell receptor beta chain sequence along with its context. The entry originates in a study of blood T cell repertoires in COVID-19. The CDR3 runs 16 residues. The V end lost 4 bases, the J end lost 4 bases, and 14 bases lay between the germline ends. CDR1 and CDR2 from the germline V gene are MGHRA and YSYEKL. Libraries were prepared by immunoSEQ multiplex PCR; TCRdb keeps only in-frame clonotypes and omits some of them. This table has just over 350,000 clones, over 75% appearing once. Input material: PBMCs or T cells enriched from blood (not recorded which). The sequence was obtained from a woman in her 30s who had recovered from COVID-19. The chain couples TRBV4-1 to TRBJ2-6; tentative D call: TRBD1 (6 bases). The DNA of the CDR3 is TGCGCCAGCAGCCCTGGACAGCTCGGAGGGGCCAACGTCCTGACTTTC. Encoded protein: CASSPGQLGGANVLTF.